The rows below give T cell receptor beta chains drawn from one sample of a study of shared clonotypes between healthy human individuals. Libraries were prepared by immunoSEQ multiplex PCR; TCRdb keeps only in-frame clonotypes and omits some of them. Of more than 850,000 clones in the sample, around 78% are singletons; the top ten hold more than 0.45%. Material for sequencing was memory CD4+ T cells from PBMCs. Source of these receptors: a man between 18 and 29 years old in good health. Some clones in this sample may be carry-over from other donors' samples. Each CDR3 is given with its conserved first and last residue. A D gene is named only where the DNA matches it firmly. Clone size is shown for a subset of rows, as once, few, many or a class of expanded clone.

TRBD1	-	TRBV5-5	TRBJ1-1	CASSIRTGPNTEAFF	TGTGCCAGCAGCATAAGGACAGGTCCGAACACTGAAGCTTTCTTT
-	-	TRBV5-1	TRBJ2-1	CASSLNYPAGGDYNEQFF	TGCGCCAGCAGCTTGAACTACCCGGCCGGGGGCGATTACAATGAGCAGTTCTTC
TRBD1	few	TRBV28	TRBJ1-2	CASSRGPRGYTF	TGTGCCAGCAGCAGGGGGCCACGAGGCTACACCTTC
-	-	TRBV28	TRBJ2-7	CASKSGSGESSYEQYF	TGTGCCAGCAAGAGTGGTAGCGGTGAGAGCTCCTACGAGCAGTACTTC
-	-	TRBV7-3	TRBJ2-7	CASSPLATASYEQYF	TGTGCCAGCAGCCCGCTAGCGACCGCCTCCTACGAGCAGTACTTC
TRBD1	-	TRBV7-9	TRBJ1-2	CASSSALRQGVWYGYTF	TGTGCCAGCAGTTCTGCTTTGAGACAGGGTGTTTGGTATGGCTACACCTTC
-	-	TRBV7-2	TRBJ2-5	CASSSTKNRVAETQYF	TGTGCCAGCAGCTCAACAAAGAACAGGGTTGCGGAGACCCAGTACTTC
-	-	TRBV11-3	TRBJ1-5	CASSFGPRQFYLPNNQPQHF	TGTGCCAGCAGCTTTGGCCCTCGACAATTCTACCTACCTAACAATCAGCCCCAGCATTTT
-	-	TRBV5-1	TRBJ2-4	CASSLRSGELNIQYF	TGCGCCAGCAGCTTGCGGTCAGGAGAACTAAACATTCAGTACTTC
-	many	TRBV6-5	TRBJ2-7	CASSTLQGLYEQYF	TGTGCCAGCAGTACGCTACAGGGACTCTACGAGCAGTACTTC
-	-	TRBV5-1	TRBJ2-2	CASSFNGGLTMELFF	TGCGCCAGCAGCTTTAATGGGGGGCTGACGATGGAGCTGTTTTTT
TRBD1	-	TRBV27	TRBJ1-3	CASSLKTGETDTIYF	TGTGCCAGCAGCCTCAAAACAGGGGAAACAGACACCATATATTTT
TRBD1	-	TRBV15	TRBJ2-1	CATSRDRRNEQFF	TGTGCCACCAGCAGGGACAGGAGAAATGAGCAGTTCTTC
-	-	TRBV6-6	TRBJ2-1	CASSWGVGYNEQFF	TGTGCCAGCAGTTGGGGGGTGGGCTACAATGAGCAGTTCTTC
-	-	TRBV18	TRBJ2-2	CASSPYRPGLNTGELFF	TGTGCCAGCTCACCATACAGGCCGGGACTTAACACCGGGGAGCTGTTTTTT
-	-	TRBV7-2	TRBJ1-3	CASSLLAAGGNTIYF	TGTGCCAGCAGCTTACTCGCTGCAGGTGGAAACACCATATATTTT
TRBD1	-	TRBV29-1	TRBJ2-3	CSGRKTPGQYTDTQYF	TGCAGCGGGAGAAAGACACCGGGACAGTACACAGATACGCAGTATTTT
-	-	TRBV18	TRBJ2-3	CASSRLGTDTQYF	TGTGCCAGCTCACGCCTGGGCACAGATACGCAGTATTTT